Shown below are 13 T cell receptor beta chains from a single sample sequenced in a study of blood T cell repertoires in COVID-19. Generated by immunoSEQ multiplex PCR, the TCRdb table keeps only in-frame clones and is missing some. The sample contains roughly 250,000 clones, approximately 81% of which appear only once. Specimen: peripheral blood. These receptors were obtained from a man in his forties or fifties with acute or convalescent COVID-19.

The chain combines TRBV4-1 with TRBJ2-7; D perhaps matches TRBD1 (6 bases). The germline gives CDR1 MGHRA, CDR2 YSYEKL. The CDR3 is made up of 17 amino acids. The V end lost 0 bases, the J end lost 2 bases, and 17 bases lay between the germline ends. The CDR3 loop reads CASSQDRGGQTTYEQYF. In nucleotides, the CDR3 is TGCGCCAGCAGCCAAGATAGGGGTGGACAGACTACCTACGAGCAGTACTTC.

This clone was observed a handful of times. V and J are TRBV28 and TRBJ2-1, with D perhaps matching TRBD1 (7 bases). Trimming took off 1 base at V and 15 bases at J, with 16 bases between the two ends. This CDR3 region has 13 residues. Germline loops: CDR1 MDHEN, CDR2 SYDVKM. DNA of the CDR3: TGTGCCAGCAGTTTATTCCGGGGCCAGGGGGGGTTCTTC. Its translation: CASSLFRGQGGFF.

The chain recombines TRBV27 with TRBJ1-1; TRBD1 agrees at 8 bases. The CDR3 runs 14 residues. V was clipped by 5 bases and J by 10 bases; unmatched bases: 12. Per the germline V gene, CDR1 is MNHEY and CDR2 is SMNVEV (reference sequence). CDR3 DNA: TGTGCCAGCAGTCCCTTAGGACAGGGATTGTCAGCTTTCTTT. Protein: CASSPLGQGLSAFF.

The chain recombines TRBV6-5 with TRBJ1-6; 8 bases align to TRBD1. The V segment lost 5 bases and the J segment 5 bases; nucleotides outside the gene matches: 5. Germline CDR1 is MNHEY and CDR2 is SVGAGI. The CDR3 has 15 residues. CDR3 sequence reads: CASSTGQANNSPLHF. DNA of the CDR3: TGTGCCAGCAGTACGGGACAGGCAAATAATTCACCCCTCCACTTT.

The chain is built from TRBV9 and TRBJ2-1; 10 nucleotides agree with TRBD1. In germline, CDR1 is SGDLS, CDR2 YYNGEE. CDR3 length: 15 residues. The J segment lost 3 bases and the V segment lost 3 bases, leaving 3 bases of the junction unmatched. CDR3 bases: TGTGCCAGCAGCGCAGGGACAGGGGACTACAATGAGCAGTTCTTC. Translated: CASSAGTGDYNEQFF.

V usage is TRBV18 and J usage is TRBJ2-3, with 10 bases that match TRBD2. Germline V CDR1 and CDR2: KGHSH, LQKENI. V lost 5 bases, J lost 2 bases, and 4 bases stayed unmatched. The CDR3 runs 15 residues. The CDR3 DNA is TGTGCCAGCTCATCTCTAGCGGGAGACACAGATACGCAGTATTTT. This gives the protein CASSSLAGDTDTQYF.

The chain joins TRBV7-8 to TRBJ1-6; D is uncertain. The germline V gene has CDR1 SGHVS and CDR2 FQNEAQ. The V end lost 5 bases, the J end lost 9 bases, and 8 bases lay between the germline ends. The CDR3 sequence is 12 residues long. CDR3: CASSRAGSPLHF. The DNA for the CDR3 is TGTGCCAGCAGCCGGGCGGGTTCACCCCTCCACTTT.

J is TRBJ1-3 and V is TRBV7-2; D gene unclear. CDR1 is SGHTA and CDR2 is FQGNSA in the germline V gene. The length of the CDR3 is 14 residues. V was shortened by 5 bases and J by 4 bases, with 12 bases between the two germline ends. CDR3 sequence reads: CASSQTGLGNTIYF. CDR3 DNA: TGTGCCAGCAGCCAAACGGGGTTAGGAAACACCATATATTTT.

CDR3: CASRDISTDTQYF. DNA of the CDR3: TGTGCCAGCCGGGACATCAGCACAGATACGCAGTATTTT. The chain links TRBV6-5 to TRBJ2-3; maybe TRBD1 (6 bases). Trimming removed 8 bases at V and 0 bases at J, with 9 bases between. The CDR3 contains 13 residues. The germline V gene encodes CDR1 MNHEY and CDR2 SVGAGI.

This chain connects TRBV9 to TRBJ1-2; 9 positions match TRBD1. This CDR3 spans 15 amino acids. The V gene's germline CDR1 is SGDLS and CDR2 YYNGEE. The V gene end was trimmed by 4 bases and the J gene end by 6 bases; junction bases not matched to a gene: 10. CDR3 amino acids: CASSREGQGIDGYTF. The CDR3 DNA is TGTGCCAGCAGCAGAGAGGGACAGGGAATAGATGGCTACACCTTC. The complete variable domain, with remaining parts taken from reference TRBV9 and TRBJ1-2, reads DSGVTQTPKHLITATGQRVTLRCSPRSGDLSVYWYQQSLDQGLQFLIQYYNGEERAKGNILERFSAQQFPDLHSELNLSSLELGDSALYFCASSREGQGIDGYTFGSGTRLTVV.

The chain carries TRBV20-1 and TRBJ2-5; 7 bases fit TRBD2. Germline lookup yields CDR1 DFQATT and CDR2 SNEGSKA (reference sequence). After removal of 3 bases from V and 1 base from J, the junction contained 2 bases not matched to a gene. This CDR3 has 13 amino acids. The CDR3 coding sequence is TGCAGTGCTAGTGTAGCGGGCCAAGAGACCCAGTACTTC. It is translated as CSASVAGQETQYF.

V and J are TRBV9 and TRBJ1-2, with 7 bases fitting TRBD1. CDR1 is SGDLS, CDR2 YYNGEE, per germline. The CDR3 spans 14 residues. J was trimmed by 8 bases and V by 4 bases; bases with no gene match: 11. CDR3 residues: CASSSDDRVGGYTF. The CDR3 region has the DNA TGTGCCAGCAGCTCCGACGACAGGGTCGGAGGCTACACCTTC.

V usage is TRBV6-5 and J usage is TRBJ1-3, with no clear D. Germline V CDR1 and CDR2: MNHEY, SVGAGI. Trimming pared 0 bases from V and 4 bases from J, leaving 13 bases between. This CDR3 contains 16 residues. CDR3 residues: CASSYSLRGAGNTIYF. CDR3 DNA: TGTGCCAGCAGTTACTCTCTACGGGGAGCGGGAAACACCATATATTTT.